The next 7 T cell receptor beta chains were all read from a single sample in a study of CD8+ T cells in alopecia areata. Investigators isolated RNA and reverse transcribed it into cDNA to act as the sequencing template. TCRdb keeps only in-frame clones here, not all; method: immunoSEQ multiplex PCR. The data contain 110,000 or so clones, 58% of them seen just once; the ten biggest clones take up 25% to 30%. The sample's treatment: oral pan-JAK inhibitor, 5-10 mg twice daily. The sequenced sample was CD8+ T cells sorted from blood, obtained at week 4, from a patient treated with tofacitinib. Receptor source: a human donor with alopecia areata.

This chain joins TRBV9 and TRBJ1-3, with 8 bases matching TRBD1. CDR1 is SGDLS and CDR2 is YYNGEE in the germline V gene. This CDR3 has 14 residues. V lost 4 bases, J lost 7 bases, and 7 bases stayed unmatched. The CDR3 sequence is CASSSTGGANTIYF. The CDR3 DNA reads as TGTGCCAGCAGCTCAACAGGGGGGGCGAACACCATATATTTT.

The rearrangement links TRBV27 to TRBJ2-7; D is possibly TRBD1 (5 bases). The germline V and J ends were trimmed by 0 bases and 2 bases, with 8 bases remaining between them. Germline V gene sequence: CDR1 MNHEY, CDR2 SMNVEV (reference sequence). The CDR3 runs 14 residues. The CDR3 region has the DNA TGTGCCAGCAGTTTATCGGAACAGGCCTACGAGCAGTACTTC. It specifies CASSLSEQAYEQYF.

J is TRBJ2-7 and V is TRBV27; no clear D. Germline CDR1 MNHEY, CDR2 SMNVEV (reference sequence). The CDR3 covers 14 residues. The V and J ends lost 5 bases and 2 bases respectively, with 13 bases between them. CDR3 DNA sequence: TGTGCCAGCAGTGCTTTGGACGGAACCTACGAGCAGTACTTC. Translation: CASSALDGTYEQYF.

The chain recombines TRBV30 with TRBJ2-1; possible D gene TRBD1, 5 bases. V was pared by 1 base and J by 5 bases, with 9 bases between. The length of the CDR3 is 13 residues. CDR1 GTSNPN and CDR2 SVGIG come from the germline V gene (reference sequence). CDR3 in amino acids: CAWSGGPNNEQFF. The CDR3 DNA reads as TGTGCCTGGAGTGGGGGCCCTAACAATGAGCAGTTCTTC.

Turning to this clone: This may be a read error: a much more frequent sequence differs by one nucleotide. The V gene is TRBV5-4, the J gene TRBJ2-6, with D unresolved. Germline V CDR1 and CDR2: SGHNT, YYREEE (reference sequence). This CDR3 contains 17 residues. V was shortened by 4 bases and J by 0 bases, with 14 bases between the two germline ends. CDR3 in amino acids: CASSQDPQASGANVLTF. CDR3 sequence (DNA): TGTGCCAGCAGCCAAGATCCCCAGGCCTCTGGGGCCAACGTCCTGACTTTC.

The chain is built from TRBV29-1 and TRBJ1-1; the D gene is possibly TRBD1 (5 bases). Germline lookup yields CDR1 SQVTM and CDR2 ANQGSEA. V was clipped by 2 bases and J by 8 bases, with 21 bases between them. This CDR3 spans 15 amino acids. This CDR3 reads CSVEKDGVGRTEAFF. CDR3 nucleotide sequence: TGCAGCGTTGAAAAGGACGGGGTGGGACGAACCGAAGCTTTCTTT.

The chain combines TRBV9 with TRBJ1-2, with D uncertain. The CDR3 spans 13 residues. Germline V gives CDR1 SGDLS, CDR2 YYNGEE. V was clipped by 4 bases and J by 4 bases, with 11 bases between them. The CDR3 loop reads CASSPTQSYGYTF. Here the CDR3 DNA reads TGTGCCAGCAGCCCAACACAGAGCTATGGCTACACCTTC.